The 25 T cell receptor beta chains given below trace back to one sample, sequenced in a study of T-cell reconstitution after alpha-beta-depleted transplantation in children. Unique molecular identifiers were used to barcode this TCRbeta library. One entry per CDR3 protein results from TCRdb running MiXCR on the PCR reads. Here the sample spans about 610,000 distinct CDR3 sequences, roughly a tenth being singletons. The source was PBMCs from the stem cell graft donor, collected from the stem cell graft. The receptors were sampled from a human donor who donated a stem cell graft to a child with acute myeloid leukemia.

CDR3 DNA: TGTGCCAGCAGCCAAGATTTTACGGGAGGGAGGGGGTACAATGAGCAGTTCTTC. This codes for CASSQDFTGGRGYNEQFF. The chain has TRBV3-1 and TRBJ2-1, with 8 nucleotides matching TRBD2. This CDR3 contains 18 residues. The V gene end was trimmed by 0 bases and the J gene end by 4 bases; junction bases not matched to a gene: 11. Germline values: CDR1 LGHDT, CDR2 YNNKEL (reference sequence).

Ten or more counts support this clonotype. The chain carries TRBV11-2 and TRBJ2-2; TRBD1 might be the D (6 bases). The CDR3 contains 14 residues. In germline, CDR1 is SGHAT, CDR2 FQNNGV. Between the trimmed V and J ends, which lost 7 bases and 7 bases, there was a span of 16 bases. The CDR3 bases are TGTGCCAGCACCTTTAACAGGGTTCACGGGGAGCTGTTTTTT. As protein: CASTFNRVHGELFF.

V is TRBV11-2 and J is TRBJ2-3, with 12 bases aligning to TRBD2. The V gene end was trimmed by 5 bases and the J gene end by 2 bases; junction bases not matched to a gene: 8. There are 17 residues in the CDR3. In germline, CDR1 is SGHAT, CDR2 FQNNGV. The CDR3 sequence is CASSIIRLAGDTDTQYF. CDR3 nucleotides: TGTGCCAGCAGCATAATCAGACTAGCGGGGGACACAGATACGCAGTATTTT.

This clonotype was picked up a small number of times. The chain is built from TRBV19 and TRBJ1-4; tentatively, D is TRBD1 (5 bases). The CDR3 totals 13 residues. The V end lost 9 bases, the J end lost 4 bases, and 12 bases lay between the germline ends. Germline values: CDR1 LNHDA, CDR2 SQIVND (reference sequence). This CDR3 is CASRQRSNEKLFF. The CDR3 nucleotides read TGTGCCAGCCGACAGAGAAGTAATGAAAAACTGTTTTTT.

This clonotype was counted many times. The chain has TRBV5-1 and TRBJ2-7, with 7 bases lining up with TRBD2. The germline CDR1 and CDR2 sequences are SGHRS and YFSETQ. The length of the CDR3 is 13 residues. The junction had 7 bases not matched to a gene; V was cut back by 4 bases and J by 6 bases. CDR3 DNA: TGCGCCAGCAGCCCTACCTCTAGCGGCGAGCAGTACTTC. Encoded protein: CASSPTSSGEQYF. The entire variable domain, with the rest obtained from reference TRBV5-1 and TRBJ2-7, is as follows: KAGVTQTPRYLIKTRGQQVTLSCSPISGHRSVSWYQQTPGQGLQFLFEYFSETQRNKGNFPGRFSGRQFSNSRSEMNVSTLELGDSALYLCASSPTSSGEQYFGPGTRLTVT.

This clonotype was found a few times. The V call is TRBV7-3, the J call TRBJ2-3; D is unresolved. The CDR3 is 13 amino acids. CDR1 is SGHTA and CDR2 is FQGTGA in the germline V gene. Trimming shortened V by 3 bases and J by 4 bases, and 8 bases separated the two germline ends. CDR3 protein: CASSLEEPDTQYF. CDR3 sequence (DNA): TGTGCCAGCAGCTTGGAAGAGCCAGATACGCAGTATTTT.

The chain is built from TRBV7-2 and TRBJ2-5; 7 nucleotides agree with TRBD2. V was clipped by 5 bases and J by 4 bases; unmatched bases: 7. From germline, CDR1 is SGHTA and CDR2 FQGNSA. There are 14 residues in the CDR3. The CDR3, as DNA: TGTGCCAGCAGCCACCGGCGCGGGAGAGAGACCCAGTACTTC. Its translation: CASSHRRGRETQYF.

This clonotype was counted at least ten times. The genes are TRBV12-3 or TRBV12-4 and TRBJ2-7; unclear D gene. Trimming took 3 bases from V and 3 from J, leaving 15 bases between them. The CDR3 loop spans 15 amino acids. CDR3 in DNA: TGTGCCAGCAGTTTGGGCGGCGTTCGAGGCTACGAGCAGTACTTC. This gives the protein CASSLGGVRGYEQYF.

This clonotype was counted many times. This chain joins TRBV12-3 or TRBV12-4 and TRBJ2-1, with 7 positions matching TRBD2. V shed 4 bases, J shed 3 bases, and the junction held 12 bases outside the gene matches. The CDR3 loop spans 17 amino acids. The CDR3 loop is CASSWPLAGLSYNEQFF. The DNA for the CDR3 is TGTGCCAGCAGTTGGCCCTTAGCGGGCCTAAGCTACAATGAGCAGTTCTTC.

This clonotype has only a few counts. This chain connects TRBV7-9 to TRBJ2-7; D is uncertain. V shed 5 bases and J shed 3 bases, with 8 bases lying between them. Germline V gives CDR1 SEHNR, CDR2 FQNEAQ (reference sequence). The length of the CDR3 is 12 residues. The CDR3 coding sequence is TGTGCCAGCAGCCCTGTAGACTACGAGCAGTACTTC. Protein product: CASSPVDYEQYF.

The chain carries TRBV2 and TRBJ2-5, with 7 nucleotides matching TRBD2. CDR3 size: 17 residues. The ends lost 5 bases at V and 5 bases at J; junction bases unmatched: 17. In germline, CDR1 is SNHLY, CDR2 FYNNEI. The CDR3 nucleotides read TGTGCCAGCAGTTTAATACTAGCCAGCGGGACCCGGGAGACCCAGTACTTC. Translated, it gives CASSLILASGTRETQYF.

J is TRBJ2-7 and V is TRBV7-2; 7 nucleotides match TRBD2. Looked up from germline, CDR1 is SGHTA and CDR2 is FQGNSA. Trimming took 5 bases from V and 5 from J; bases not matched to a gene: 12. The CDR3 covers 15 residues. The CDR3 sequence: CASSLMGGGWNEQYF. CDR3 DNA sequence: TGTGCCAGCAGCCTAATGGGGGGGGGTTGGAACGAGCAGTACTTC.

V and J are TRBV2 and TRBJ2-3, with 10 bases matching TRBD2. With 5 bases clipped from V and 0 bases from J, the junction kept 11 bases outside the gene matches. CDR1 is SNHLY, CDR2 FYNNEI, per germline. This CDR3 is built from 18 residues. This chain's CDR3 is CASSRTASGSLSTDTQYF. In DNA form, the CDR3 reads TGTGCCAGCAGTAGAACGGCTAGCGGGAGTCTCAGCACAGATACGCAGTATTTT.

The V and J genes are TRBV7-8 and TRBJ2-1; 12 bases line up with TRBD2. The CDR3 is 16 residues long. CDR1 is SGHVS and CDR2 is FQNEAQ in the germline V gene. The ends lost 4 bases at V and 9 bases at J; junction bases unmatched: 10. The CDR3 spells CASSSSSGRVFGEQFF. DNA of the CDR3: TGTGCCAGCAGCTCTTCTAGCGGGAGGGTGTTCGGTGAGCAGTTCTTC.

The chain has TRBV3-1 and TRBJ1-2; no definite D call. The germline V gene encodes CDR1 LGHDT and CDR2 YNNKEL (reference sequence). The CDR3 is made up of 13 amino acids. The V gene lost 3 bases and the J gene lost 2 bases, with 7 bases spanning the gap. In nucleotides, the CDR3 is TGTGCCAGCAGCCATTGGGGAAACTATGGCTACACCTTC. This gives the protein CASSHWGNYGYTF.

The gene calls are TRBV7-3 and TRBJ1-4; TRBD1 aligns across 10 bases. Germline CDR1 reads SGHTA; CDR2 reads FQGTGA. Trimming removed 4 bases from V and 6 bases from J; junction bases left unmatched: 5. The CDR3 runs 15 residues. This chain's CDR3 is CASSCRGTGDEKLFF. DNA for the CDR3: TGTGCCAGCAGCTGTCGCGGGACAGGGGATGAAAAACTGTTTTTT.

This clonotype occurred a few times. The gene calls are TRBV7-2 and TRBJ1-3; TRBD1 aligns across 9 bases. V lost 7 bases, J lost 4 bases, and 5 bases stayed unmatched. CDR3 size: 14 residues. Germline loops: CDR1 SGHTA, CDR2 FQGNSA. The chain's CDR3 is CASKDRGGGNTIYF. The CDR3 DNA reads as TGTGCCAGCAAGGACAGGGGAGGAGGAAACACCATATATTTT.

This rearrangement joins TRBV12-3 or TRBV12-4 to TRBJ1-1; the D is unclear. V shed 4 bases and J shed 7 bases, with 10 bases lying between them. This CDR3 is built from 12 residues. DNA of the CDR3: TGTGCCAGCAGTTCCTACCAGGATGAAGCTTTCTTT. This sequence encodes CASSSYQDEAFF.

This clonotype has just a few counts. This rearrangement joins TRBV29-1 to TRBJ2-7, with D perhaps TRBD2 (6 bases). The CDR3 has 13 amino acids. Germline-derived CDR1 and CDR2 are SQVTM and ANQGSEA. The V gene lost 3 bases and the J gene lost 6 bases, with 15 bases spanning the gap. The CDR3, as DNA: TGCAGCGTTGAGACTAGTCGGGGACGCGAGCAGTACTTC. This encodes CSVETSRGREQYF.

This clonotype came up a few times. DNA for the CDR3: TGCGCCAGCAGCCAAGATATCACAGGCGGGAGGGTATACGAGCAGTACTTC. Translation: CASSQDITGGRVYEQYF. This chain joins TRBV4-1 and TRBJ2-7, with 9 bases that match TRBD2. CDR1 MGHRA and CDR2 YSYEKL come from the germline V gene. The CDR3 loop spans 17 amino acids. With 0 bases clipped from V and 4 bases from J, the junction kept 10 bases outside the gene matches.

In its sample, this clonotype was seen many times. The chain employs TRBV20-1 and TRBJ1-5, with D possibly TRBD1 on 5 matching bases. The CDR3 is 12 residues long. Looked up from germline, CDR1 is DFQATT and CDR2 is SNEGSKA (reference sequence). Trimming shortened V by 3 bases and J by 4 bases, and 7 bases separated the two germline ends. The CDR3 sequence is CSASGGNQPQHF. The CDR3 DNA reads TGCAGTGCTAGCGGGGGTAATCAGCCCCAGCATTTT.

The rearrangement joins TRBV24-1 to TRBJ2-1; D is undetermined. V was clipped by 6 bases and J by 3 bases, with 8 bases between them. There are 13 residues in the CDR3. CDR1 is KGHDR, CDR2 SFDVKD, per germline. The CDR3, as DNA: TGTGCCACCAGTACGGAAAACTACAATGAGCAGTTCTTC. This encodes CATSTENYNEQFF.

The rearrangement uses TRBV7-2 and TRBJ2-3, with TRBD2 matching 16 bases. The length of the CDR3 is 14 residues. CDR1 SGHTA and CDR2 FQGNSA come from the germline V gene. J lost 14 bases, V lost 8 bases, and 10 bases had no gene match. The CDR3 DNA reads TGTGCCAGCGGCCTCGGGACTAGCGGGAGGGCCGTGTATTTT. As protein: CASGLGTSGRAVYF.

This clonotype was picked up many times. The CDR3, as DNA: TGTGCCAGCAGCGTAGATGGGGGCAGCAATCAGCCCCAGCATTTT. Its translation is CASSVDGGSNQPQHF. The chain carries TRBV9 and TRBJ1-5; a possible D gene is TRBD1 (6 bases). Trimming removed 0 bases from V and 1 base from J, with 8 bases in between. The CDR3 covers 15 residues. The germline gives CDR1 SGDLS, CDR2 YYNGEE. Combining the CDR3 with reference TRBV9 and TRBJ1-5 gives the whole variable domain DSGVTQTPKHLITATGQRVTLRCSPRSGDLSVYWYQQSLDQGLQFLIQYYNGEERAKGNILERFSAQQFPDLHSELNLSSLELGDSALYFCASSVDGGSNQPQHFGDGTRLSIL.

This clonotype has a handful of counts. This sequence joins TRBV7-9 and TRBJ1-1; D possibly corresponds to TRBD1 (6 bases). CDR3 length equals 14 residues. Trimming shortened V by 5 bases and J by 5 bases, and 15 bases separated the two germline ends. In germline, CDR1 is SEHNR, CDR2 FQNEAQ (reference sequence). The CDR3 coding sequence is TGTGCCAGCAGCCCGGACTGGAGGGGGACTGAAGCTTTCTTT. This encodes CASSPDWRGTEAFF.